This T cell receptor (beta chain) is from a study of cytomegalovirus exposure and HLA in healthy donors. This CDR3 is built from 17 residues. In germline, CDR1 is SQVTM, CDR2 ANQGSEA. V gave up 6 bases and J gave up 0 bases; unmatched junction bases: 9. With 60 Vbeta and 13 Jbeta primers, the PCR was carried out. This table comes from immunoSEQ multiplex PCR, and its TCRdb copy is limited to in-frame clones, with some not included. This table lists approximately 140,000 clones. This TCR derives from a woman in her forties or fifties in good health and CMV-seronegative. The sequencing sample was made of PBMCs. The rearrangement joins TRBV29-1 to TRBJ2-3, with TRBD2 identical over 13 bases. CDR3 nucleotide sequence: TGCAGCGTGACAACCCCGGGACTAGCGGGGAGCACAGATACGCAGTATTTT. Amino acid sequence: CSVTTPGLAGSTDTQYF.